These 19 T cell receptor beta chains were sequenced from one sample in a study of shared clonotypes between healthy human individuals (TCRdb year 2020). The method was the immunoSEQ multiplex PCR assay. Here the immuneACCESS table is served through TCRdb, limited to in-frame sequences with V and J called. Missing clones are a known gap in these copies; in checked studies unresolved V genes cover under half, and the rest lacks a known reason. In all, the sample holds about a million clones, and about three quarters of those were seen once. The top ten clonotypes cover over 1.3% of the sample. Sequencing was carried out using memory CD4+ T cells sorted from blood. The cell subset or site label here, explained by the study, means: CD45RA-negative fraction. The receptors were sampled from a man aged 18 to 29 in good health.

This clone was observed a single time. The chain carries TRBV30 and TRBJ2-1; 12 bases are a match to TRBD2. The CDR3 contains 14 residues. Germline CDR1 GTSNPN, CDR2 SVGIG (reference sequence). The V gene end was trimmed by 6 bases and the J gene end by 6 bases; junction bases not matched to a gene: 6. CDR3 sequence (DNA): TGTGCCTGTAAGCTAGCGGGGGGGCGCAATGAGCAGTTCTTC. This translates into CACKLAGGRNEQFF.

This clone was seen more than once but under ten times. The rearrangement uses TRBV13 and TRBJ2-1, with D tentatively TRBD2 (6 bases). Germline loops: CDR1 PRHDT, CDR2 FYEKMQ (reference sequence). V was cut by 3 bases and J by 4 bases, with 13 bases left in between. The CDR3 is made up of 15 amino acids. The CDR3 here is CASSFDGGSYNEQFF. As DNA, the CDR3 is TGTGCCAGCAGCTTTGATGGGGGGTCTTACAATGAGCAGTTCTTC.

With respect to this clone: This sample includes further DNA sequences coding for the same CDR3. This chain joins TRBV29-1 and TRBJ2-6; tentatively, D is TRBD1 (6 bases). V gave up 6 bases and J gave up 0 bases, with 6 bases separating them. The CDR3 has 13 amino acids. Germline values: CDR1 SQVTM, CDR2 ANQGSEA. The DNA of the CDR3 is TGCAGCGTGGACAGCTCTGGGGCCAACGTCCTGACTTTC. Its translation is CSVDSSGANVLTF.

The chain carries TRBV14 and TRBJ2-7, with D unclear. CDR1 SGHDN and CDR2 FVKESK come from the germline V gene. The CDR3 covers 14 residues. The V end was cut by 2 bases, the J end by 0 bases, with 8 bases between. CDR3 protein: CASSQWSNSYEQYF. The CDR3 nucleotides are TGTGCCAGCAGCCAATGGTCAAACTCCTACGAGCAGTACTTC.

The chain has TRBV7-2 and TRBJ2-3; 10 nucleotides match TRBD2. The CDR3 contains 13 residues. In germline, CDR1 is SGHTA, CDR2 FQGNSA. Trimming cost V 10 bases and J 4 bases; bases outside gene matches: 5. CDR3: CATKRGGADTQYF. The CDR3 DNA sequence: TGTGCCACCAAGCGGGGGGGTGCAGATACGCAGTATTTT. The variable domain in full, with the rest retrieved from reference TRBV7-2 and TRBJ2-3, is GAGVSQSPSNKVTEKGKDVELRCDPISGHTALYWYRQSLGQGLEFLIYFQGNSAPDKSGLPSDRFSAERTGGSVSTLTIQRTQQEDSAVYLCATKRGGADTQYFGPGTRLTVL.

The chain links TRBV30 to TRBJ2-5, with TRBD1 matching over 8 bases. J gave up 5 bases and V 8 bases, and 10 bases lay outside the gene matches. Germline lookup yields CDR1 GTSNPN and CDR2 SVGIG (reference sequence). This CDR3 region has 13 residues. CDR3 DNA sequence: TGTGCCGCGGGCCCCGACAGGGGCGAGACCCAGTACTTC. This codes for CAAGPDRGETQYF.

In nucleotides, the CDR3 is TGCGCCAGCAGCTTGCGTCCAGGGAATCAAGAGACCCAGTACTTC. This codes for CASSLRPGNQETQYF. The gene calls are TRBV5-1 and TRBJ2-5, with D maybe TRBD1 (5 bases). The ends were cut back, 1 base at V and 2 bases at J, with 12 bases in the middle. Per the germline V gene, CDR1 is SGHRS and CDR2 is YFSETQ. The CDR3 runs to 15 residues.

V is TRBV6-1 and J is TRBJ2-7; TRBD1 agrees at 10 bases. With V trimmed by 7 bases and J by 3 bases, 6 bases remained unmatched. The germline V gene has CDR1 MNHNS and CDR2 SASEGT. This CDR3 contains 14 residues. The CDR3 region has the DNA TGTGCCAGCAAAATGACAGGGGGCATCTACGAGCAGTACTTC. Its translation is CASKMTGGIYEQYF.

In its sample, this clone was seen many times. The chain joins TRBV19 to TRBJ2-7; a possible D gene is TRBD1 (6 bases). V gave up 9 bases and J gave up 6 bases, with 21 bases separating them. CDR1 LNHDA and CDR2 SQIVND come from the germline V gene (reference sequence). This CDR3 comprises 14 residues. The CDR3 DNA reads TGTGCCAGAGGGGGTGGTCGGTTTCGGGGCGAGCAGTACTTC. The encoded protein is CARGGGRFRGEQYF.

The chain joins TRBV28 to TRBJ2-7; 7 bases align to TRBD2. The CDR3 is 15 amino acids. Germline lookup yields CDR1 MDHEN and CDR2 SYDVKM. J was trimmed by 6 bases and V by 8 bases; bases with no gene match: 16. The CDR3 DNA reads TGTGCCAGCTGGTTCTGGGGGAGGGAGCGCTGCGAGCAGTACTTC. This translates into CASWFWGRERCEQYF.

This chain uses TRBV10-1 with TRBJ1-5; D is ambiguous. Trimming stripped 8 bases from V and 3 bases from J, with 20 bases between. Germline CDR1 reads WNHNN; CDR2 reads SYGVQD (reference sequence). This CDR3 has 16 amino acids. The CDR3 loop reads CASALKGPSLNQPQHF. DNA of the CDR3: TGCGCCAGCGCCCTGAAAGGGCCTTCCCTCAATCAGCCCCAGCATTTT.

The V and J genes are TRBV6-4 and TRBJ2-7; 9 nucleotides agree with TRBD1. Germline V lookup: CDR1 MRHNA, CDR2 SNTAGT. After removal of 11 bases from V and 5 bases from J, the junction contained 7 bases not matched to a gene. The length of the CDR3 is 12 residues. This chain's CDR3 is CARRDRDHEQYF. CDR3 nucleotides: TGTGCCCGCCGGGACAGGGACCACGAGCAGTACTTC.

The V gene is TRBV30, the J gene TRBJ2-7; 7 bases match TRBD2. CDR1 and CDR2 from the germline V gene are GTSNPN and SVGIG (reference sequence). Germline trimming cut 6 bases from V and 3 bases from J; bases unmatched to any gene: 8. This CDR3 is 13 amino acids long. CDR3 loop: CACNVGGSYEQYF. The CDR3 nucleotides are TGTGCCTGTAACGTCGGGGGGAGCTACGAGCAGTACTTC.

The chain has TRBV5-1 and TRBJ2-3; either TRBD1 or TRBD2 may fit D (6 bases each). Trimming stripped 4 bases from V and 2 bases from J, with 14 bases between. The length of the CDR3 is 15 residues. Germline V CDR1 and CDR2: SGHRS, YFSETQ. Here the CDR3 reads CASSLQGGYTDTQYF. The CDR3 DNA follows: TGCGCCAGCAGCCTCCAAGGGGGGTACACAGATACGCAGTATTTT.

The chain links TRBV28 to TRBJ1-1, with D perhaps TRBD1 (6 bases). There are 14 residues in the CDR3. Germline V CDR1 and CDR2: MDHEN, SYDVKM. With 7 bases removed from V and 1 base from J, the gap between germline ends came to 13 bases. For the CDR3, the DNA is TGTGCCAGCACAACCGGGACAAGGAACACTGAAGCTTTCTTT. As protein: CASTTGTRNTEAFF.

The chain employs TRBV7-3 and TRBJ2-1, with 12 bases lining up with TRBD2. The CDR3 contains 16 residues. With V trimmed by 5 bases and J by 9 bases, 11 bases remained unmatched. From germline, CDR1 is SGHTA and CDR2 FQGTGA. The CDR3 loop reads CASSPTPTSGGREQFF. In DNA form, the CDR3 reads TGTGCCAGCAGCCCTACACCGACTAGCGGGGGACGTGAGCAGTTCTTC.

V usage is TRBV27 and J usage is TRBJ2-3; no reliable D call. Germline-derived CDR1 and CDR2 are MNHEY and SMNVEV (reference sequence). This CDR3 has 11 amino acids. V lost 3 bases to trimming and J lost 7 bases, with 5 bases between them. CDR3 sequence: CASSLGNTQYF. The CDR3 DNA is TGTGCCAGCAGTTTGGGGAATACGCAGTATTTT.

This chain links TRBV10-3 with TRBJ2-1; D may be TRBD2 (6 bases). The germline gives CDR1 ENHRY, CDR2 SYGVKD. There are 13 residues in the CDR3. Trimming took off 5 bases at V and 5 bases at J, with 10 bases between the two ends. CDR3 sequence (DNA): TGTGCCATCAGTACGGGACTCGACAATGAGCAGTTCTTC. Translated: CAISTGLDNEQFF.

The CDR3 here is CASSAQGGDQPQHF. DNA of the CDR3: TGTGCCAGCAGCGCTCAGGGGGGAGATCAGCCCCAGCATTTT. V and J are TRBV7-9 and TRBJ1-5, with 7 bases matching TRBD1. The CDR3 extends over 14 amino acids. The V segment lost 5 bases and the J segment 5 bases; nucleotides outside the gene matches: 6. Germline V gene lookup returns CDR1 SEHNR and CDR2 FQNEAQ (reference sequence). Full variable domain (missing parts from reference TRBV7-9 and TRBJ1-5): DTGVSQNPRHKITKRGQNVTFRCDPISEHNRLYWYRQTLGQGPEFLTYFQNEAQLEKSRLLSDRFSAERPKGSFSTLEIQRTEQGDSAMYLCASSAQGGDQPQHFGDGTRLSIL.